This T cell receptor beta chain was identified during a study of breast tumors, draining lymph nodes, adjacent tissues. TCRdb re-analysed the multiplex PCR reads in MiXCR, keeping a single row per CDR3 protein. In the table there are about 180,000 distinct CDR3 sequences, about 33% of which are singletons. The lymph nodes were axillary draining lymph nodes from breast cancer patients. The germline V gene encodes CDR1 MNHEY and CDR2 SVGAGI. The trim removed 3 bases at V and 2 bases at J, leaving 6 bases unmatched. The CDR3 spans 15 residues. This clonotype was obtained from a female donor with breast cancer. Some clones in this sample may be carry-over from other donors' samples. This rearrangement joins TRBV6-5 to TRBJ2-7, with 8 bases matching TRBD2. Sequenced input: axillary lymph node tissue. The CDR3 region has the DNA TGTGCCAGCAGTTATCACGGGGGGGCAGCCTACGAGCAGTACTTC. Translation gives CASSYHGGAAYEQYF.